This T cell receptor beta chain was recovered during a study of blood T cell repertoires in COVID-19. About the study: Samples of COVID-19 (acute and convalescent) were obtained from the United States, Italy and Spain. PBMCs, B-cell-depleted T cells, or T cells provided the cDNA or gDNA that made up the material.

Libraries were prepared by immunoSEQ multiplex PCR; TCRdb keeps only in-frame clonotypes and omits some of them. The sample consists of about 76,000 clones, 87% of them appearing once. This CDR3 comprises 15 residues. The germline V gene encodes CDR1 LGHDT and CDR2 YNNKEL (reference sequence). The V segment lost 4 bases and the J segment 3 bases; nucleotides outside the gene matches: 5. This clone is medium-sized (0.01 to 0.1%) by share. The sequence derives from a man aged 30-40 years with acute or convalescent COVID-19. Material: peripheral blood. The rearrangement links TRBV3-1 (or the pseudogene TRBV3-2) to TRBJ2-3; 9 nucleotides agree with TRBD2. CDR3 sequence: CASSPSGTVTDTQYF. The CDR3 bases are TGTGCCAGCAGCCCTAGCGGGACCGTAACAGATACGCAGTATTTT.